This T cell receptor beta chain was recovered during a study of T cell responses to AZD1222 COVID-19 vaccine. General study points: After the peak T cell response, and only then, were repertoires sampled. The sample set comprised mostly white British donors with more females, and clonal diversity was possibly underestimated. Close to half of spike-specific TCRs reportedly recognize unmutated variant regions.

Method: immunoSEQ multiplex PCR; TCRdb's copy keeps in-frame clones and lacks some. The sample holds more than 100,000 clones, about 93% seen once. The CDR3 has 12 residues. Trimming cost V 0 bases and J 12 bases, with 14 bases left between them. Germline V gene lookup returns CDR1 SQVTM and CDR2 ANQGSEA. A word on this clone: Its matching antigen is unknown.

The chain links TRBV29-1 to TRBJ1-1; weak D call: TRBD1 (6 bases). This receptor was obtained from an adult who received the AZD1222 COVID-19 vaccine. This specimen was peripheral blood, taken 28 days after the second AZD1222 dose. In DNA, the CDR3 is TGCAGCGTTGAAGATAGGGGGTGGGGCTCTTTCTTT. Amino acid sequence: CSVEDRGWGSFF.